The T cell receptor beta chain under discussion was sequenced for a study of PD-1 blockade in classical Hodgkin lymphoma (dated by TCRdb to the early 2020s). For the wider study: Nivolumab dosing was 3 mg/kg intravenously every 2 weeks, continuing until either disease progression or unacceptable toxicity. A peripheral blood immune signature of response to PD-1 blockade in classical Hodgkin lymphoma was defined using TCR beta sequencing and CyTOF. Broad study findings and their caveats: Only a single clinical trial cohort was studied, and what caused the repertoire differences, possibly disease activity or prior therapy, remained undefined. By C4D1, a significant rise was seen in CD4+ TCR diversity but not in CD8+ TCR diversity (p=0.0027 vs p=0.16), and the rise was most apparent among complete responders (p=0.02). Baseline TCR diversity was reported as lower in newly diagnosed patients than in healthy donors, and lower still in relapsed/refractory patients. Patients starting nivolumab less than 1 year after ASCT had lower diversity and were excluded from later analyses to avoid confounding by immune reconstitution. Trial patients achieving complete response had baseline diversity similar to newly diagnosed patients, whereas partial responders and progressors had significantly lower diversity.

Comment on this clone: What antigen it recognizes has not been identified. The record has no base qualities; no much larger clone is one base away.

Explained via the paper, the time point label denotes: cycle 4 day 1 (C4D1), after 6 weeks of nivolumab. All trial patients had relapsed after autologous stem cell transplantation, with cohorts A, B and C differing in prior brentuximab vedotin exposure. The trial cohort was composed of about 53 patients with relapsed/refractory classical Hodgkin lymphoma, for whom complete response, partial response or progressive disease was recorded as best overall response. Trial patients were treated with single-agent nivolumab in the multi-cohort phase II CheckMate 205 trial. Best overall response was determined by an independent review committee according to the 2007 International Working Group response criteria. PBMCs from the trial were collected at three points: immediately before nivolumab initiation (C1D1), and during therapy at cycle 2 day 1 and cycle 4 day 1. Peripheral blood was collected in 8 mL Vacutainer Cell Preparation Tubes, from which PBMCs were isolated by centrifugation and then cryopreserved.

According to the germline V gene, CDR1 reads MNHEY and CDR2 reads SVGAGI. Relative to germline, V is 4 bases shorter and J is 1 base shorter, with 9 bases between their ends. CDR3 length: 14 amino acids, cysteine to phenylalanine. This entry keeps only the CDR3 DNA: 42 bases, framed from base 1. Genomic DNA was isolated using the Qiagen DNeasy kit from unsorted PBMCs as well as from negatively selected CD4+ and CD8+ fractions. TCR beta CDR3 regions were subjected to amplification by immunoSEQ multiplex PCR with primers that anneal to V and J segments. A synthetic immune receptor repertoire was used to minimize amplification bias, and any residual bias was removed computationally once sequencing was done. For the original study's pipeline: Custom Python scripts were used to quantify repertoire diversity as the Shannon entropy index. Unsorted, CD4+ and CD8+ repertoires were examined separately, except in combined analyses, for which CD4+ and CD8+ sequences were merged in silico. Clonal expansion was defined as at least a 2-fold frequency increase after treatment relative to C1D1, with a pseudocount of 0.5 for undetected baseline clones. Singleton clones were defined as clones with 0 or 1 copy at C1D1, and non-singleton clones were defined as clones with 2 or more copies. Clones expanded in unsorted samples were labelled as CD4+, CD8+ or unknown by matching protein sequences in sorted samples from the same patient. Wilcoxon tests on paired samples were used to test diversity changes from C1D1 to C4D1. The clones in this table, taken by TCRdb from immuneACCESS, are in-frame only. Not every clone is retained; where verified, under half of the shortfall comes from an unresolved V gene, and the cause of the rest is unknown. V and J calls and clone size are those listed in that table; D and trimming were worked out from the DNA. The sample data list over 50,000 clones, and 86% of these were observed just once. In total, the top ten clones hold 6% to 7% of the sample.

The chain couples TRBV6-5 to TRBJ2-3; the best D guess is TRBD2, with 6 bases matching. The sequence came from a human donor with classical Hodgkin lymphoma. This specimen was peripheral blood mononuclear cells (PBMCs), taken before the fourth cycle of nivolumab. The sequenced DNA: TGTGCCAGCAGTTCCGGGACTGGCACAGATACGCAGTATTTT. Translation gives CASSSGTGTDTQYF.